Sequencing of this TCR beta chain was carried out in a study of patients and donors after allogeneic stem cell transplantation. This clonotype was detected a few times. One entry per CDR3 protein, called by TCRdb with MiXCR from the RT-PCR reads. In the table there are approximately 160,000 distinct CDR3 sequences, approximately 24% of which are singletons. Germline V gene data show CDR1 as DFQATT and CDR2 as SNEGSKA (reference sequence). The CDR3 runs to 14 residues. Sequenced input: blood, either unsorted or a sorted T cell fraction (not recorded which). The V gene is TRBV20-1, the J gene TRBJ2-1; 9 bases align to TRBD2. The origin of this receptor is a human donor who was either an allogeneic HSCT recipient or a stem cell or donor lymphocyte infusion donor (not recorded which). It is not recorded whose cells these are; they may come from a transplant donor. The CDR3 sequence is CSAGGPLIDDEQFF. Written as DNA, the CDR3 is TGCAGCGCGGGGGGGCCATTAATAGACGATGAGCAGTTCTTC.